The 20 T cell receptor beta chains given below trace back to one sample, sequenced in a study of T-cell memory formation after mild COVID-19. In TCRdb, the 5' RACE reads were re-called with MiXCR into one record per CDR3 protein. In the table there are fewer than 700,000 distinct CDR3 sequences, approximately 19% of which are singletons. The sequencing input was PBMCs or a T cell subset sorted from them (not recorded which). The receptor set was obtained from an adult woman who had mild COVID-19 (a few samples of this study predate the infection). Cell type and time point are not known.

The gene calls are TRBV15 and TRBJ1-2; D possibly corresponds to TRBD1 (6 bases). CDR3 length: 12 amino acids. Trimming shortened V by 5 bases and J by 6 bases, and 10 bases separated the two germline ends. Germline V gene lookup returns CDR1 LNHNV and CDR2 YYDKDF (reference sequence). CDR3 region: CATSERGDGYTF. CDR3 sequence (DNA): TGTGCCACCAGCGAGAGGGGGGATGGCTACACCTTC.

A few counts support this clonotype. The chain combines TRBV5-6 with TRBJ2-7; 10 bases align to TRBD1. V gave up 1 base and J gave up 4 bases; unmatched junction bases: 5. This CDR3 is 15 amino acids long. Germline values: CDR1 SGHDT, CDR2 YYEEEE. The CDR3: CASSLFWDRGYEQYF. As DNA, the CDR3 is TGTGCCAGCAGCTTGTTCTGGGACAGGGGTTACGAGCAGTACTTC.

The chain uses TRBV5-1 and TRBJ2-7; D is perhaps TRBD1 or TRBD2 (5 bases each). Germline loops: CDR1 SGHRS, CDR2 YFSETQ. V was cut by 3 bases and J by 3 bases, with 16 bases left in between. This CDR3 contains 15 residues. The DNA of the CDR3 is TGCGCCAGCAGCTCGTCCGGGACGGACGACTACGAGCAGTACTTC. Translated, it gives CASSSSGTDDYEQYF.

The chain links TRBV7-6 to TRBJ2-3; 7 bases map to TRBD2. The CDR3 sequence is 15 residues long. Losses at the gene ends were 2 bases for V and 5 bases for J; bases not matched to a gene: 7. Germline V lookup: CDR1 SGHVS, CDR2 FNYEAQ. DNA of the CDR3: TGTGCCAGCAGCTTATGGGGGAGGGCCGTAGATACGCAGTATTTT. This gives the protein CASSLWGRAVDTQYF.

This clonotype has a handful of counts. V usage is TRBV7-6 and J usage is TRBJ2-5, with D possibly being TRBD1 or TRBD2 (6 bases each). The germline V gene encodes CDR1 SGHVS and CDR2 FNYEAQ. The V end was cut by 11 bases, the J end by 1 base, with 14 bases between. This CDR3 comprises 13 residues. The CDR3 spells CAAGQPFQETQYF. The CDR3 DNA follows: TGTGCCGCGGGACAACCTTTCCAAGAGACCCAGTACTTC.

This clonotype has more than one count but fewer than ten. The chain joins TRBV7-2 to TRBJ2-3, with TRBD2 identical over 12 bases. The V and J ends lost 3 bases and 5 bases, in that order; junction bases with no gene match: 3. The CDR3 has 15 residues. Germline V CDR1 and CDR2: SGHTA, FQGNSA. The CDR3 sequence: CASSFLAGGLDTQYF. DNA for the CDR3: TGTGCCAGCAGCTTTCTAGCGGGAGGGCTAGATACGCAGTATTTT.

This clonotype came up a few times. The chain uses TRBV10-3 and TRBJ1-5; no clear D gene. With 0 bases removed from V and 0 bases from J, the gap between germline ends came to 12 bases. The CDR3 contains 17 residues. Germline V gene data show CDR1 as ENHRY and CDR2 as SYGVKD. Here the CDR3 reads CAISESQRVYSNQPQHF. The CDR3, as DNA: TGTGCCATCAGTGAGTCACAGCGGGTATATAGCAATCAGCCCCAGCATTTT.

The sample holds a few counts of this clonotype. The chain has TRBV20-1 and TRBJ1-5, with unresolved D. Looked up from germline, CDR1 is DFQATT and CDR2 is SNEGSKA (reference sequence). V dropped 0 bases and J dropped 1 base, with 10 bases sitting between them. CDR3 length equals 15 residues. The CDR3 is CSARDKDRSNQPQHF. The CDR3 DNA sequence: TGCAGTGCTAGAGATAAGGACCGAAGCAATCAGCCCCAGCATTTT.

There are a few counts of this clonotype. The chain links TRBV25-1 to TRBJ1-1; no clear D. Trimming cost V 1 base and J 6 bases, with 9 bases left between them. The CDR3 sequence is 13 residues long. Germline V gene lookup returns CDR1 MGHDK and CDR2 SYGVNS. The CDR3 loop reads CASSEWAPPEAFF. In nucleotides, the CDR3 is TGTGCCAGCAGTGAATGGGCACCACCTGAAGCTTTCTTT. The full variable domain, its missing parts supplied by reference TRBV25-1 and TRBJ1-1, is EADIYQTPRYLVIGTGKKITLECSQTMGHDKMYWYQQDPGMELHLIHYSYGVNSTEKGDLSSESTVSRIRTEHFPLTLESARPSHTSQYLCASSEWAPPEAFFGQGTRLTVV.

In DNA form, the CDR3 reads TGTGCCAGCAGTCCTACCGGGGGCCTGACCGGGGAGCTGTTTTTT. This sequence encodes CASSPTGGLTGELFF. The V call is TRBV5-4, the J call TRBJ2-2; TRBD1 or TRBD2 may be the D gene (6 bases each). This CDR3 region has 15 residues. V lost 5 bases and J 5 bases, leaving 16 bases between the germline ends. Germline-derived CDR1 and CDR2 are SGHNT and YYREEE (reference sequence).

Worth noting for this clonotype: Given a much more abundant clone one base away, this may be a read error. The chain uses TRBV6-6 and TRBJ2-3; TRBD2 matches at 7 bases. Germline lookup yields CDR1 MNHNY and CDR2 SVGAGI (reference sequence). The CDR3 sequence is 21 residues long. V dropped 2 bases and J dropped 0; count of bases not matched to a gene: 20. The CDR3 region is CASSYGMWSAGNIPSTDTQYF. The CDR3 bases are TGTGCCAGCAGTTACGGGATGTGGTCAGCGGGAAACATACCTAGCACAGATACGCAGTATTTT.

V is TRBV10-3 and J is TRBJ2-1, with D unclear. The CDR3 consists of 14 residues. Germline loops: CDR1 ENHRY, CDR2 SYGVKD. Trimming pared 3 bases from V and 5 bases from J, leaving 11 bases between. The CDR3 is CAISEGGLNNEQFF. The CDR3 coding sequence is TGTGCCATCAGTGAAGGTGGGCTGAACAATGAGCAGTTCTTC.

As regards this clonotype: At one boundary the junction diverges from the germline segment, which might be a read error. This chain links TRBV12-3 or TRBV12-4 with TRBJ2-1, with 8 bases fitting TRBD2. CDR3 length: 13 amino acids. The CDR3 loop is CASSFQAGAVWIF. CDR3 bases: TGTGCCAGCAGTTTCCAAGCGGGGGCTGTCTGGATCTTC.

J is TRBJ2-3 and V is TRBV24-1; 10 bases align to TRBD2. CDR3 size: 18 residues. V was clipped by 3 bases and J by 0 bases; unmatched bases: 8. The V gene's germline CDR1 is KGHDR and CDR2 SFDVKD. The DNA of the CDR3 is TGTGCCACCAGTGATCTCCGCGAGCGGGGGGGTAGCACAGATACGCAGTATTTT. Protein product: CATSDLRERGGSTDTQYF.

This clonotype was counted only a few times. DNA for the CDR3: TGCAGCGCCTGGACAGCGGACAATGAGCAGTTCTTC. This encodes CSAWTADNEQFF. The rearrangement uses TRBV29-1 and TRBJ2-1, with a tentative D call TRBD1 (6 bases). CDR1 and CDR2 from the germline V gene are SQVTM and ANQGSEA. Trimming removed 7 bases at V and 5 bases at J, with 12 bases between. The CDR3 is 12 residues long.

The chain joins TRBV5-1 to TRBJ2-7; TRBD2 is a possible D gene (6 bases). This CDR3 has 14 amino acids. V was trimmed by 0 bases and J by 3 bases, leaving 10 bases between them. Germline V lookup: CDR1 SGHRS, CDR2 YFSETQ. Here the CDR3 reads CASSLAWGVYEQYF. CDR3 nucleotide sequence: TGCGCCAGCAGCTTGGCATGGGGGGTCTACGAGCAGTACTTC.

The gene calls are TRBV3-1 and TRBJ2-1, with 8 bases identical to TRBD1. Trimming cost V 2 bases and J 8 bases; bases outside gene matches: 2. Germline V gives CDR1 LGHDT, CDR2 YNNKEL (reference sequence). This CDR3 comprises 13 residues. This chain's CDR3 is CASSQLTGDEQFF. The CDR3, as DNA: TGTGCCAGCAGCCAACTGACAGGGGATGAGCAGTTCTTC.

This clonotype was recorded a few times. The CDR3 sequence: CASSDGGGAEAFF. The CDR3 coding sequence is TGTGCCAGCAGCGACGGGGGGGGCGCTGAAGCTTTCTTT. The chain employs TRBV7-9 and TRBJ1-1, with D tentatively TRBD1 (6 bases). This CDR3 is 13 amino acids long. The V end lost 5 bases, the J end lost 6 bases, and 13 bases lay between the germline ends. Germline-derived CDR1 and CDR2 are SEHNR and FQNEAQ (reference sequence).

The chain combines TRBV6-6 with TRBJ1-1; the match to TRBD1 covers 9 bases. The V gene's germline CDR1 is MNHNY and CDR2 SVGAGI (reference sequence). The CDR3 totals 14 residues. Losses at the gene ends were 6 bases for V and 4 bases for J; bases not matched to a gene: 6. The CDR3 bases are TGTGCCAGCAGACCGGGACAGGGATTCACTGAAGCTTTCTTT. This gives the protein CASRPGQGFTEAFF.

This chain connects TRBV4-1 to TRBJ2-5; 9 bases line up with TRBD2. Looked up from germline, CDR1 is MGHRA and CDR2 is YSYEKL. The CDR3 is made up of 16 amino acids. V lost 0 bases and J lost 2; bases outside the gene matches: 4. In DNA, the CDR3 is TGCGCCAGCAGCCAAGACGGCAGCGGGGGGCAAGAGACCCAGTACTTC. It is translated as CASSQDGSGGQETQYF.